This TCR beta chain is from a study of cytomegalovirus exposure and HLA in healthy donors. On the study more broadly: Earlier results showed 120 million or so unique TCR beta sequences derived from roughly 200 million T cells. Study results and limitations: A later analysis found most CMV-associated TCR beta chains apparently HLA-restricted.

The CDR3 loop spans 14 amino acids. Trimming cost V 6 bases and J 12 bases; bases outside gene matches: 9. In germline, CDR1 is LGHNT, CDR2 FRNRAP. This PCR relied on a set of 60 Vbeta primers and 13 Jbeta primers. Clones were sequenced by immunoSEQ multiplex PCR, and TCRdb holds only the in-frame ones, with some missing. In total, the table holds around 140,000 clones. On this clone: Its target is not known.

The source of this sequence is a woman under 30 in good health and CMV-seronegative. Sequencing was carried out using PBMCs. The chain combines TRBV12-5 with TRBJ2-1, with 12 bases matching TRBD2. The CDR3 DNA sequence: TGTGCTAGTGGACGAGGACTAGCGGGATTCGGGCAGTTCTTC. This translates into CASGRGLAGFGQFF.